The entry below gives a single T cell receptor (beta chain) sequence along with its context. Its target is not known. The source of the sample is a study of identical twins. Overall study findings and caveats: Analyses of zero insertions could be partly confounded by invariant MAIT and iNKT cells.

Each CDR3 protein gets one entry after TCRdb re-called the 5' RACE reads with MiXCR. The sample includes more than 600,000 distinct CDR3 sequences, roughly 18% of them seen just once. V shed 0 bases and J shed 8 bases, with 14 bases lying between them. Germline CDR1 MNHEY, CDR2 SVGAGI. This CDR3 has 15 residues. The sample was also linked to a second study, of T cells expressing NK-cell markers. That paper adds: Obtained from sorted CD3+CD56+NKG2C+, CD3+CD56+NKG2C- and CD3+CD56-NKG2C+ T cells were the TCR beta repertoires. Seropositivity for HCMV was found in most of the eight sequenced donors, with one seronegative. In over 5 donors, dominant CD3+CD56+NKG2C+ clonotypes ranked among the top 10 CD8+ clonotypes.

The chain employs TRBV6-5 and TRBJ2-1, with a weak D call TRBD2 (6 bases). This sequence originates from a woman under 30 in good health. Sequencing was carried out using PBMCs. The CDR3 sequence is CASSYSAEGVDEQFF. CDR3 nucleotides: TGTGCCAGCAGTTACTCGGCGGAGGGCGTCGATGAGCAGTTCTTC.